This record looks at one T cell receptor (beta chain) sequence and its context. This record belongs to a study of blood T cell repertoires in COVID-19. As for the study in general: Sources were T cells, B-cell-depleted T cells, or PBMCs; the material itself was cDNA or gDNA.

Clones were sequenced by immunoSEQ multiplex PCR, and TCRdb holds only the in-frame ones, with some missing. Counted here are fewer than 120,000 clones, 87% occurring once; the ten biggest clones make up around 5.1%. The sequence was collected from a human donor in a cohort sampled during active COVID-19. The sequencing input was peripheral blood.

CDR3 bases: TGTGCCAGCAGCCAACGCCCAGGTTGGGGCGGGGGGGCATCAGATACGCAGTATTTT. Its protein is CASSQRPGWGGGASDTQYF. The chain links TRBV14 to TRBJ2-3; 9 bases fit TRBD2. CDR1 and CDR2 from the germline V gene are SGHDN and FVKESK. This CDR3 has 19 residues. V was pared by 2 bases and J by 4 bases, with 16 bases of the junction left unmatched.